A selection of T cell receptor beta chains follows, all from one sample in a study of T cells in Graves' hyperthyroidism and ophthalmopathy. TCRdb redid the calling of the multiplex PCR reads with MiXCR, one entry per CDR3 protein. This table has about 570,000 distinct CDR3 sequences, about 43% appearing once. Material: peripheral blood or thyroid tissue (not recorded which). Every receptor here comes from an adult woman with Graves' disease, either hyperthyroidism or ophthalmopathy (not recorded which). Both conserved end residues are part of each CDR3. A D gene is named only where the DNA matches it firmly. A row's size may be missing; if present it is once, few, many or a size class.

d_call clone_size j_call v_call cdr3_nt cdr3_aa
- - TRBJ1-2 TRBV7-9 TGTGCCAGCAGCTTAGATCGAGGGTCCTATGGCTACACCTTC CASSLDRGSYGYTF
- - TRBJ1-2 TRBV9 TGTGCCAGCAGCGTAAGGGACGGAGACTACACCTTC CASSVRDGDYTF
- - TRBJ1-6 TRBV20-1 TGCAGTGCTGGGCAGGGCGACTATAATTCACCCCTCCACTTT CSAGQGDYNSPLHF
TRBD2 - TRBJ2-7 TRBV5-1 TGCGCCAGCAGCAAGCTAGCGGGAGAGTACGAGCAGTACTTC CASSKLAGEYEQYF
TRBD2 - TRBJ2-3 TRBV7-9 TGTGCCAGCGACGCCCAACTAGCGTCGATAGATACGCAGTATTTT CASDAQLASIDTQYF
- - TRBJ1-1 TRBV7-9 TGTGCCAGCCTGGGGGGCCGGAACACTGAAGCTTTCTTT CASLGGRNTEAFF
- few TRBJ2-3 TRBV7-9 TGTGCCAGCAGCCCAACGGACTATAGCACAGATACGCAGTATTTT CASSPTDYSTDTQYF
- many TRBJ1-5 TRBV19 TGTGCCAGTAGTGGGGACGGACCAAATCAGCCCCAGCATTTT CASSGDGPNQPQHF
- once TRBJ1-5 TRBV30 TGTGCCTGGAGTGGGACAGTTAGCAATCAGCCCCAGCATTTT CAWSGTVSNQPQHF
- - TRBJ1-1 TRBV7-9 TGTGCGGACGGGGACACTGAAGCTTTCTTT CADGDTEAFF
- many TRBJ1-1 TRBV28 TGTGCCAGCAGTTCGATACCCCGGGACGGAGATGAAGCTTTCTTT CASSSIPRDGDEAFF
- many TRBJ2-7 TRBV7-3 TGTGCCAGCAGCTTAACTGGAGAGTCGCGGGAGCAGTACTTC CASSLTGESREQYF
- many TRBJ1-2 TRBV19 TGTGCCAGTAGTATAGATGGCAGAGGCTATGGCTACACCTTC CASSIDGRGYGYTF